This T cell receptor beta chain stems from a study of CD8 T cells in ankylosing spondylitis. MiXCR was run by TCRdb on the 5' RACE reads, yielding one entry per CDR3 protein. The table has roughly 160,000 distinct CDR3 sequences, roughly 11% seen once. This clonotype showed up many times. Its target is unknown. Study-wide results and caveats: Apparently characteristic of ankylosing spondylitis blood was a TCR beta motif (about eight highly homologous variants).

V dropped 3 bases and J dropped 5 bases, with 20 bases sitting between them. Germline V CDR1 and CDR2: MDHEN, SYDVKM. The CDR3 totals 18 residues. V is TRBV28 and J is TRBJ1-6; D perhaps matches TRBD1 (5 bases). The sequence derives from a male donor with ankylosing spondylitis or in good health (not recorded which). What was sequenced was blood, either unsorted or a sorted T cell fraction (not recorded which). The CDR3: CASSFRAGAYIDNSPLHF. As DNA, the CDR3 is TGTGCCAGCAGTTTTAGGGCCGGGGCCTATATCGATAATTCACCCCTCCACTTT.